Presented here are 2 T cell receptor beta chains from one specimen sequenced in a study of response to subunit inactivated influenza vaccine. TCRdb passed the RT-PCR reads through MiXCR, listing each CDR3 protein once. The table has approximately 680,000 distinct CDR3 sequences, about a sixth seen once. The source material was PBMCs from blood, sampled about 12 days after vaccination. The receptors come from a man aged 45-65 years who received an inactivated influenza vaccine.

This chain links TRBV20-1 with TRBJ2-7, with TRBD2 matching over 8 bases. The V and J ends lost 1 base and 3 bases, in that order; junction bases with no gene match: 5. CDR1 is DFQATT, CDR2 SNEGSKA, per germline (reference sequence). The CDR3 is 14 residues long. The CDR3: CSARVRGGVYEQYF. Here the CDR3 DNA reads TGCAGTGCTAGAGTACGGGGGGGGGTCTACGAGCAGTACTTC.

This clonotype has at least ten counts. Germline is not matched at one junction end, which may reflect a read error. The chain couples TRBV24-1 to TRBJ2-2; D gene uncertain. This CDR3 region has 14 residues. Germline CDR1 KGHDR, CDR2 SFDVKD. CDR3 loop: CATTSDTNTGELFF. The CDR3 DNA reads as TGTGCCACCACGTCAGACACGAATACCGGGGAGCTGTTTTTT.